These 23 T cell receptor beta chains originate from one sample sequenced in a study of OX40 agonist ivuxolimab in advanced cancers. Here immunoSEQ multiplex PCR was the method, and the copy in TCRdb shows in-frame clones only, minus some. This sample has roughly 79,000 clones, with roughly 89% found just once. Sequences were derived from CD4+ or CD8+ T cells sorted from blood, sampled in a trial of the OX40 agonist ivuxolimab. The receptor source for this set is an adult with an advanced solid tumor such as melanoma, head and neck, liver or kidney cancer.

CDR3 sequence reads: CASRGQGGYEQYF. DNA for the CDR3: TGTGCCAGCAGAGGACAGGGGGGCTACGAGCAGTACTTC. The gene calls are TRBV6-1 and TRBJ2-7; 10 bases fit TRBD1. The ends lost 6 bases at V and 3 bases at J; junction bases unmatched: 2. The CDR3 is 13 amino acids. Germline values: CDR1 MNHNS, CDR2 SASEGT.

CDR3 region: CASSDQGIQPQHF. The CDR3 region has the DNA TGCGCCAGCAGTGACCAGGGGATTCAGCCCCAGCATTTT. V is TRBV10-2 and J is TRBJ1-5; maybe TRBD1 (6 bases). Germline CDR1 is WSHSY and CDR2 is SAAADI. The ends were cut back, 3 bases at V and 6 bases at J, with 9 bases in the middle. This CDR3 is 13 amino acids long.

The V call is TRBV7-2, the J call TRBJ1-5; no clear D gene. The V and J ends lost 1 base and 1 base respectively, with 8 bases between them. Germline loops: CDR1 SGHTA, CDR2 FQGNSA. The CDR3 covers 15 residues. In DNA form, the CDR3 reads TGTGCCAGCAGCTTAGGCTCCGGGAGCAATCAGCCCCAGCATTTT. As protein: CASSLGSGSNQPQHF.

This rearrangement joins TRBV28 to TRBJ1-2, with D maybe TRBD1 (5 bases). Trimming took 1 base from V and 4 from J, leaving 10 bases between them. In germline, CDR1 is MDHEN, CDR2 SYDVKM. The CDR3 totals 14 residues. CDR3 nucleotide sequence: TGTGCCAGCAGTTTATATGGGGGAACCTATGGCTACACCTTC. It encodes CASSLYGGTYGYTF.

The chain is built from TRBV19 and TRBJ2-1, with TRBD2 matching 9 bases. Germline lookup yields CDR1 LNHDA and CDR2 SQIVND (reference sequence). V dropped 4 bases and J dropped 4; count of bases not matched to a gene: 2. There are 14 residues in the CDR3. The CDR3 here is CASSKLAGYNEQFF. The CDR3 DNA is TGTGCCAGTAGTAAACTAGCGGGTTACAATGAGCAGTTCTTC.

The CDR3 loop reads CASSYGDRARTQYF. The CDR3 DNA follows: TGTGCCAGCAGTTACGGGGACAGGGCAAGGACCCAGTACTTC. The chain couples TRBV6-5 to TRBJ2-5, with 9 positions matching TRBD1. V shed 2 bases, J shed 7 bases, and the junction held 5 bases outside the gene matches. This CDR3 has 14 residues. Germline V gene lookup returns CDR1 MNHEY and CDR2 SVGAGI.

The chain recombines TRBV9 with TRBJ2-3; weak D call: TRBD2 (6 bases). CDR1 is SGDLS and CDR2 is YYNGEE in the germline V gene. The CDR3 has 12 amino acids. Trimming removed 7 bases at V and 3 bases at J, with 9 bases between. The DNA of the CDR3 is TGTGCCAGCGGCGGGGTAACAGATACGCAGTATTTT. This translates into CASGGVTDTQYF. The full variable domain, completed using reference TRBV9 and TRBJ2-3, is DSGVTQTPKHLITATGQRVTLRCSPRSGDLSVYWYQQSLDQGLQFLIQYYNGEERAKGNILERFSAQQFPDLHSELNLSSLELGDSALYFCASGGVTDTQYFGPGTRLTVL.

J is TRBJ2-3 and V is TRBV7-9, with 14 bases identical to TRBD2. The V segment lost 2 bases and the J segment 4 bases; nucleotides outside the gene matches: 2. Germline assignment: CDR1 SEHNR and CDR2 FQNEAQ (reference sequence). This CDR3 spans 16 amino acids. This CDR3 is CASSLRGLAGADTQYF. The CDR3 DNA sequence: TGTGCCAGCAGCTTAAGGGGACTAGCGGGAGCAGATACGCAGTATTTT.

The CDR3 reads CASSYSKSGTEAFF. The CDR3 DNA reads TGTGCCAGCAGTTACTCGAAATCGGGCACTGAAGCTTTCTTT. The rearrangement joins TRBV6-5 to TRBJ1-1; D remains ambiguous. CDR1 MNHEY and CDR2 SVGAGI come from the germline V gene. Trimming pared 0 bases from V and 4 bases from J, leaving 9 bases between. CDR3 length: 14 amino acids.

This chain connects TRBV7-2 to TRBJ2-5, with no clear D. This CDR3 contains 14 residues. Per the germline V gene, CDR1 is SGHTA and CDR2 is FQGNSA. V was pared by 1 base and J by 5 bases, with 11 bases between. Here the CDR3 reads CASSLDWGVETQYF. The CDR3 DNA reads as TGTGCCAGCAGCTTAGATTGGGGTGTGGAGACCCAGTACTTC.

The chain has TRBV10-3 and TRBJ1-5; the D gene is possibly TRBD1 (6 bases). V lost 2 bases to trimming and J lost 0 bases, with 14 bases between them. From germline, CDR1 is ENHRY and CDR2 SYGVKD. The CDR3 runs 17 residues. The CDR3 is CAISERGTPDSNQPQHF. Written as DNA, the CDR3 is TGTGCCATCAGTGAGCGAGGGACACCCGATAGCAATCAGCCCCAGCATTTT.

The rearrangement joins TRBV7-9 to TRBJ2-1; TRBD2 agrees at 11 bases. The length of the CDR3 is 13 residues. V gave up 8 bases and J gave up 9 bases; unmatched junction bases: 6. Germline V gene lookup returns CDR1 SEHNR and CDR2 FQNEAQ (reference sequence). The CDR3 coding sequence is TGTGCCAGCGAGCTAGCGGGAGGTGGTGAGCAGTTCTTC. Its translation: CASELAGGGEQFF.

The chain joins TRBV7-2 to TRBJ2-2; D is ambiguous. CDR3 length: 14 residues. Per germline, CDR1 SGHTA and CDR2 FQGNSA. V lost 3 bases, J lost 3 bases, and 8 bases lay in between. As DNA, the CDR3 is TGTGCCAGCAGCTTGGTGGAGTACACCGGGGAGCTGTTTTTT. Translating gives CASSLVEYTGELFF.

This rearrangement joins TRBV27 to TRBJ2-7; TRBD2 is a possible D gene (5 bases). This CDR3 has 13 residues. Germline CDR1 reads MNHEY; CDR2 reads SMNVEV (reference sequence). V lost 2 bases and J 1 base, leaving 6 bases between the germline ends. The CDR3: CASSLGRSYEQYF. The DNA for the CDR3 is TGTGCCAGCAGTTTAGGGAGATCCTACGAGCAGTACTTC.

J is TRBJ1-1 and V is TRBV6-1; weak D call: TRBD1 (5 bases). V shed 3 bases and J shed 1 base, with 12 bases lying between them. The CDR3 totals 15 residues. The germline V gene encodes CDR1 MNHNS and CDR2 SASEGT. The DNA of the CDR3 is TGTGCCAGCAGTGACGGGGCTGTCCGGAACACTGAAGCTTTCTTT. As protein: CASSDGAVRNTEAFF.

The rearrangement joins TRBV5-1 to TRBJ2-3, with D perhaps TRBD2 (6 bases). The germline CDR1 and CDR2 sequences are SGHRS and YFSETQ. Trimming left V 7 bases short and J 0 bases short, with 12 bases between. CDR3 length: 14 residues. The CDR3 protein is CASLSGRSTDTQYF. Written as DNA, the CDR3 is TGCGCCAGCTTAAGCGGGCGTAGCACAGATACGCAGTATTTT.

Concerning this clone: Without the conserved terminal phenylalanine or tryptophan, this CDR3 likely stems from a read error. Because the CDR3's place on the DNA is in doubt, the DNA is left out and the CDR3 is given as listed by TCRdb. The rearrangement joins TRBV11-3 to TRBJ2-7; TRBD2 is the table's D call and was not checked against the DNA. CDR1 is SGHNT and CDR2 is YENEEA in the germline V gene. Ends included, the CDR3 has 13 residues. The CDR3: CASSFDRPVSLVL.

The chain is built from TRBV27 and TRBJ1-5, with TRBD1 matching 7 bases. CDR1 and CDR2 (germline): MNHEY, SMNVEV (reference sequence). Losses at the gene ends were 3 bases for V and 3 bases for J; bases not matched to a gene: 5. The length of the CDR3 is 15 residues. The CDR3 region has the DNA TGTGCCAGCAGTTTCGGGACAGATGCCAATCAGCCCCAGCATTTT. Its translation is CASSFGTDANQPQHF.

The chain couples TRBV4-2 to TRBJ2-7; the D call may be TRBD1 or TRBD2 (6 bases each). CDR3 length: 17 amino acids. V lost 4 bases to trimming and J lost 0 bases, with 19 bases between them. Looked up from germline, CDR1 is LGHNA and CDR2 is YNFKEQ. In DNA form, the CDR3 reads TGTGCCAGCAGCCCCGCCTTGGGGGGCGCGGGCTCCTACGAGCAGTACTTC. Amino acids: CASSPALGGAGSYEQYF.

The rearrangement joins TRBV7-2 to TRBJ1-5; no firm D call. Between the trimmed V and J ends, which lost 5 bases and 9 bases, there was a span of 11 bases. The CDR3 covers 12 residues. Germline lookup yields CDR1 SGHTA and CDR2 FQGNSA. For the CDR3, the DNA is TGTGCCAGCAGCGACATCTTCTGGCCCCAGCATTTT. It yields the protein CASSDIFWPQHF.

The chain combines TRBV30 with TRBJ1-1; D not certain. Germline V gene sequence: CDR1 GTSNPN, CDR2 SVGIG (reference sequence). Trimming shortened V by 5 bases and J by 0 bases, and 13 bases separated the two germline ends. CDR3 length: 14 residues. In DNA, the CDR3 is TGTGCCTGGGGATCCGTTCCCATGAACACTGAAGCTTTCTTT. It codes for CAWGSVPMNTEAFF. The complete variable domain, with remaining parts taken from reference TRBV30 and TRBJ1-1, reads SQTIHQWPATLVQPVGSPLSLECTVEGTSNPNLYWYRQAAGRGLQLLFYSVGIGQISSEVPQNLSASRPQDRQFILSSKKLLLSDSGFYLCAWGSVPMNTEAFFGQGTRLTVV.

J is TRBJ1-1 and V is TRBV30; D perhaps matches TRBD1 (5 bases). V was clipped by 0 bases and J by 4 bases, with 12 bases between them. Germline lookup yields CDR1 GTSNPN and CDR2 SVGIG (reference sequence). This CDR3 region has 14 residues. The CDR3 region is CAWSVSPGRTEAFF. The CDR3 coding sequence is TGTGCCTGGAGTGTATCCCCAGGGCGCACTGAAGCTTTCTTT.

The chain employs TRBV7-2 and TRBJ1-2; D call uncertain. Germline V lookup: CDR1 SGHTA, CDR2 FQGNSA. Trimming pared 6 bases from V and 2 bases from J, leaving 7 bases between. CDR3 length: 12 amino acids. The CDR3 nucleotides are TGTGCCAGCAGTCCTCCCAACTATGGCTACACCTTC. It translates to CASSPPNYGYTF.